This entry describes one TCR beta chain. The antigen remains unidentified. This specimen belongs to a study of response to subunit inactivated influenza vaccine. General study findings and limits: The authors suggested that few new T cells are recruited per seasonal influenza vaccination.

A single record per CDR3 protein comes from TCRdb applying MiXCR to the RT-PCR reads. This table has over 400,000 distinct CDR3 sequences, approximately 11% appearing once. The junction had 5 bases not matched to a gene; V was cut back by 0 bases and J by 1 base. This CDR3 has 16 amino acids. Germline assignment: CDR1 SGDLS and CDR2 YYNGEE. The source is a man over 45 who received an inactivated influenza vaccine. The genes are TRBV9 and TRBJ2-3; 7 bases align to TRBD2. Sequencing used PBMCs from blood, obtained about 40 days after vaccination. Written as DNA, the CDR3 is TGTGCCAGCAGCGTAGTCCCTAGCGGAGGCACAGATACGCAGTATTTT. Protein sequence: CASSVVPSGGTDTQYF.